These 7 T cell receptor beta chains came from one sample sequenced in a study of post-analysis software for immune sequencing data. Study outcomes and limitations: Comparison of patients with controls showed roughly five TRBV segments more frequent in patients, TRBV5-6, TRBV5-1 and TRBV20-1 among them.

Which antigens these TCRs recognize remains unknown. Unique molecular identifiers had been added to the TCR beta cDNA libraries. TCRdb ran MiXCR on the PCR reads and lists one entry per CDR3 protein. Of roughly 540,000 distinct CDR3 sequences listed, approximately 31% were seen once; the top ten hold 4.5% to 7.5%. Source material: blood. The receptors come from a girl aged 2 to 17 with multiple sclerosis.

This clonotype was recorded a few times. The chain has TRBV29-1 and TRBJ1-2, with D maybe TRBD1 (5 bases). The length of the CDR3 is 12 residues. Germline V gene lookup returns CDR1 SQVTM and CDR2 ANQGSEA. V was trimmed by 6 bases and J by 7 bases, leaving 15 bases between them. The CDR3 DNA follows: TGCAGCGTCCCTCATGGGGCGGGTGGCTACACCTTC. This translates into CSVPHGAGGYTF.

This clonotype showed up just a few times. The genes are TRBV5-1 and TRBJ2-5; D is possibly TRBD2 (5 bases). The germline gives CDR1 SGHRS, CDR2 YFSETQ. V shed 4 bases and J shed 5 bases, with 21 bases lying between them. This CDR3 is 16 amino acids long. The CDR3: CASSEEVTPYRETQYF. DNA of the CDR3: TGCGCCAGCAGCGAGGAGGTAACACCCTACCGGGAGACCCAGTACTTC.

The chain couples TRBV7-9 to TRBJ2-5; 8 nucleotides agree with TRBD2. The CDR3 spans 16 residues. The germline CDR1 and CDR2 sequences are SEHNR and FQNEAQ (reference sequence). The J segment lost 4 bases and the V segment lost 5 bases, leaving 12 bases of the junction unmatched. CDR3 DNA: TGTGCCAGCAGCCTACTATCCGGGGGGGCGCCAGAGACCCAGTACTTC. It codes for CASSLLSGGAPETQYF.

V is TRBV7-2 and J is TRBJ1-5, with D uncertain. CDR1 SGHTA and CDR2 FQGNSA come from the germline V gene. The CDR3 loop spans 13 amino acids. V lost 2 bases, J lost 8 bases, and 10 bases lay in between. The CDR3 loop reads CASSLRWWEPQHF. DNA for the CDR3: TGTGCCAGCAGCTTACGGTGGTGGGAGCCCCAGCATTTT. The full variable domain, with the rest looked up from reference TRBV7-2 and TRBJ1-5, is GAGVSQSPSNKVTEKGKDVELRCDPISGHTALYWYRQSLGQGLEFLIYFQGNSAPDKSGLPSDRFSAERTGGSVSTLTIQRTQQEDSAVYLCASSLRWWEPQHFGDGTRLSIL.

This chain uses TRBV28 with TRBJ2-7; 7 positions agree with TRBD1. The CDR3 contains 13 residues. The germline V gene encodes CDR1 MDHEN and CDR2 SYDVKM. With V trimmed by 8 bases and J by 3 bases, 7 bases remained unmatched. The CDR3 DNA reads as TGTGCCAGCCTGGAACAGGGGTACTACGAGCAGTACTTC. This translates into CASLEQGYYEQYF.

There are a few counts of this clonotype. The V and J genes are TRBV21-1 and TRBJ2-5; the table's D call of TRBD1 was not tested on the DNA. TRBV21-1 is labeled a pseudogene. The CDR3 has 15 amino acids. The CDR3 bases are TGTGCCAGCATTAATCGGACAGTCCTACGGGAGACCCAGTACTTC. Its protein product is CASINRTVLRETQYF.

In its sample, this clonotype was seen a few times. The V call is TRBV20-1, the J call TRBJ2-3; D gene unclear. V was clipped by 0 bases and J by 2 bases, with 15 bases between them. Germline CDR1 reads DFQATT; CDR2 reads SNEGSKA (reference sequence). The CDR3 loop spans 16 amino acids. The CDR3 reads CSARDVGIIYTDTQYF. CDR3 in DNA: TGCAGTGCTAGAGATGTAGGAATTATATACACAGATACGCAGTATTTT.